Listed below are T cell receptor beta chains from one sample, sequenced in a study of blood T cell repertoires in COVID-19. Data came from immunoSEQ multiplex PCR; TCRdb stores just in-frame clones and leaves some out. The table has about 200,000 clones, approximately 81% seen once. Material: peripheral blood. These receptors came from a person aged 65 to 85 with COVID-19, enrolled during active disease. CDR3s include the opening cysteine and the closing phenylalanine or tryptophan. A D gene is named only where the DNA matches it firmly. Clone size is stated in some rows and not others, as once, few, many or a class when expanded.

cdr3_length clone_size d_call j_call v_call cdr3_nt cdr3_aa
13 - TRBD1 TRBJ2-3 TRBV19 TGTGCCACCCGGACAGGGGGCACAGATACGCAGTATTTT CATRTGGTDTQYF
12 few - TRBJ1-2 TRBV28 TGTGCCACCTCCTCACAGAGGGATGGCTACACCTTC CATSSQRDGYTF
12 - - TRBJ1-1 TRBV11-2 TGTGCCAGCAGTGATCCAGGGACTGAAGCTTTCTTT CASSDPGTEAFF
18 - TRBD1 TRBJ1-5 TRBV27 TGTGCCAGCAGTTTATTAAGACGGGACAGGGTTCTTGAACAGCCCCAGCATTTT CASSLLRRDRVLEQPQHF
17 - TRBD1 TRBJ1-2 TRBV27 TGTGCCAGCATGGGGGGCCCGGGACAGGGGGACGGTGGTGGCTACACCTTC CASMGGPGQGDGGGYTF
15 once - TRBJ2-1 TRBV4-3 TGCGCCAGCAGCCGGTGGTTCGACAGCGACAATGAGCAGTTCTTC CASSRWFDSDNEQFF
13 - - TRBJ2-1 TRBV7-3 TGTGCCAGCAGCTCCACCTATTACAATGAGCAGTTCTTC CASSSTYYNEQFF
15 few TRBD2 TRBJ2-3 TRBV10-3 TGTGCCATCAGTGGTAGCGGGAGTAGGTCAGATACGCAGTATTTT CAISGSGSRSDTQYF
13 - - TRBJ1-5 TRBV28 TGTGCCAGCAGCTACGGGATTACAAAGCCCCAGCATTTT CASSYGITKPQHF
14 - - TRBJ2-3 TRBV10-2 TGCGCCAGCAGCGGGGGACAGAAAACAGATACGCAGTATTTT CASSGGQKTDTQYF
13 - - TRBJ2-2 TRBV6-5 TGTGCCAGCCTCAGGGTTGACACCGGGGAGCTGTTTTTT CASLRVDTGELFF
14 few TRBD1 TRBJ2-7 TRBV19 TGTGCCAGTAGTATAAATCCGACAGGGACCGAGCAGTACTTC CASSINPTGTEQYF
17 - TRBD1 TRBJ1-5 TRBV5-6 TGTGCCAGCAGCTACAACAGGGGTGGGAATAGCAATCAGCCCCAGCATTTT CASSYNRGGNSNQPQHF
14 - - TRBJ2-2 TRBV6-5 TGTGCCAGCAGCCAAGGGACATTCACCGGGGAGCTGTTTTTT CASSQGTFTGELFF
16 - - TRBJ2-2 TRBV19 TGTGCCAGTACCCTCGGACTCCAGGGGAAGGGCGGGGAGCTGTTTTTT CASTLGLQGKGGELFF
16 - TRBD1 TRBJ1-1 TRBV5-4 TGTGCCAGCAGCTTAAACAGGGGGGCTTTGAACACTGAAGCTTTCTTT CASSLNRGALNTEAFF
14 - - TRBJ2-2 TRBV3-1/TRBV3-2 TGTGCCAGCAGCCAATCTCCCGTCGGCGGGGAGCTGTTTTTT CASSQSPVGGELFF
15 - - TRBJ1-5 TRBV5-8 TGTGCCAGCAGCGCAGTGAGGGTTAGCAATCAGCCCCAGCATTTT CASSAVRVSNQPQHF
11 - - TRBJ1-6 TRBV21-1 TGTGCCAGCGGTCGGTATTCACCCCTCCACTTT CASGRYSPLHF
16 - TRBD1 TRBJ2-4 TRBV29-1 TGCAGCGTTGAAGAAACAGGGGCTGGGGCCAAAAACATTCAGTACTTC CSVEETGAGAKNIQYF
15 - - TRBJ2-3 TRBV28 TGTGCCAGCAGTCCTACTAGAATCTGGTTGGATACGCAGTATTTT CASSPTRIWLDTQYF
14 - - TRBJ1-2 TRBV4-3 TGCGCCAGCAGCCAAGGTCTCGCTAACTATGGCTACACCTTC CASSQGLANYGYTF
14 - - TRBJ2-5 TRBV7-5 TGTGCCAGAAGCTTCTGGGGGCCGAAAGAGACCCAGTACTTC CARSFWGPKETQYF
20 - TRBD1 TRBJ2-6 TRBV5-8 TGTGCCAGCAGCTTCCTGACAGGGGGAGAGGGACTTACGGGGGCCAACGTCCTGACTTTC CASSFLTGGEGLTGANVLTF
13 once TRBD1 TRBJ2-1 TRBV19 TGTGCCAGTAGTAACAGGGGCCGCAATGAGCAGTTCTTC CASSNRGRNEQFF
14 - TRBD1 TRBJ1-3 TRBV9 TGTGCCAGCAGCCAGATTGGGACAGATAACACCATATATTTT CASSQIGTDNTIYF
15 once - TRBJ2-2 TRBV5-6 TGTGCCAGCAGCTTCAGAGCCCCGGGCACCGGGGAGCTGTTTTTT CASSFRAPGTGELFF
15 - TRBD1 TRBJ1-4 TRBV7-9 TGTGCCAGCAGTTCCCGGACAGGGACTAATGAAAAACTGTTTTTT CASSSRTGTNEKLFF
14 - TRBD1 TRBJ1-2 TRBV6-4 TGTGCCAGCAGTGACCCCGGACAGGGAGTAGGCTACACCTTC CASSDPGQGVGYTF
16 few - TRBJ1-2 TRBV29-1 TGCAGCGTTGATACCCCTCGGGACTCCCAATCCAGTGGCTACACCTTC CSVDTPRDSQSSGYTF
13 - TRBD1 TRBJ1-2 TRBV4-1 TGCGCCAGCAGCCAGTTAGGGACAGTTGGCTACACCTTC CASSQLGTVGYTF
17 - TRBD1 TRBJ1-6 TRBV4-1 TGCGCCAGCAGCCATTCAGGACAGGGCGAGCGAAATTCACCCCTCCACTTT CASSHSGQGERNSPLHF
15 - TRBD1 TRBJ2-6 TRBV14 TGTGCCAGCAGCCCTGAGGGGGCGAGGGCCAACGTCCTGACTTTC CASSPEGARANVLTF
17 - TRBD1 TRBJ2-1 TRBV18 TGTGCCAGCTCACCAAAGCTTCCGGGACAGGGCTTCAATGAGCAGTTCTTC CASSPKLPGQGFNEQFF
12 - - TRBJ2-2 TRBV19 TGTGCCAGTAGTATTGTTCGGGGGGAGCTGTTTTTT CASSIVRGELFF
18 - TRBD1 TRBJ1-4 TRBV18 TGTGCCAGCTCACCACGGCCACAGGGGATGGGAATTGAGGAAAAACTGTTTTTT CASSPRPQGMGIEEKLFF
15 - - TRBJ2-2 TRBV7-2 TGTGCCAGCAGCTTAGACCGTGCGAGCACCGGGGAGCTGTTTTTT CASSLDRASTGELFF
15 - TRBD1 TRBJ2-5 TRBV7-9 TGTGCCAGCAGCGAACGGACAGGTCTACAAGAGACCCAGTACTTC CASSERTGLQETQYF
14 - - TRBJ2-7 TRBV19 TGTGCCAGTAGTACCGGGACACTTCCCTACGAGCAGTACTTC CASSTGTLPYEQYF
16 - - TRBJ2-1 TRBV12-2 TGTGCAAGTCGCTCACGGGACGGGAGCTCCTACAATGAGCAGTTCTTC CASRSRDGSSYNEQFF
14 - TRBD2 TRBJ2-5 TRBV10-3 TGTGCCATCAGTGAGTCGACTAGCGGAGAGACCCAGTACTTC CAISESTSGETQYF
13 - TRBD1 TRBJ1-2 TRBV6-1 TGTGCCAGCAGGACAGGGGGTGTTTGGGGCTACACCTTC CASRTGGVWGYTF
14 - - TRBJ2-7 TRBV5-1 TGCGCCAGCAACGGGCGGGGAGAATCGTCCGAGCAGTACTTC CASNGRGESSEQYF
17 - - TRBJ1-3 TRBV5-1 TGCGCCAGCAGCTTGTGGCGCGGCTCGGCCCCCGGAAACACCATATATTTT CASSLWRGSAPGNTIYF
18 - TRBD2 TRBJ2-3 TRBV4-3 TGCGCCAGCAGCCAAGGGACTAGCGGGGGCCGCAGCACAGATACGCAGTATTTT CASSQGTSGGRSTDTQYF
15 - TRBD1 TRBJ1-6 TRBV3-1/TRBV3-2 TGTGCCAGCAGCCAGTCCAGGGGGGCTGGTTCACCCCTCCACTTT CASSQSRGAGSPLHF